This TCR beta chain is drawn from a study of patients and donors after allogeneic stem cell transplantation. This clonotype was recorded at least ten times. V lost 4 bases, J lost 7 bases, and 6 bases stayed unmatched. Germline V gene sequence: CDR1 MDHEN, CDR2 SYDVKM. The CDR3 loop spans 15 amino acids. TCRdb re-analysed the RT-PCR reads in MiXCR, keeping a single row per CDR3 protein. The sample records 90,000 to 130,000 distinct CDR3 sequences, around 35% being singletons. Sequencing used blood, either unsorted or a sorted T cell fraction (not recorded which). The genes are TRBV28 and TRBJ1-6, with 8 bases lining up with TRBD1. The clonotype comes from a human donor who was either an allogeneic HSCT recipient or a stem cell or donor lymphocyte infusion donor (not recorded which). It is not recorded whose cells these are; they may come from a transplant donor. The CDR3 coding sequence is TGTGCCAGCAGTTGGGGAGGGACAGGCAATTCACCCCTCCACTTT. Its translation is CASSWGGTGNSPLHF.